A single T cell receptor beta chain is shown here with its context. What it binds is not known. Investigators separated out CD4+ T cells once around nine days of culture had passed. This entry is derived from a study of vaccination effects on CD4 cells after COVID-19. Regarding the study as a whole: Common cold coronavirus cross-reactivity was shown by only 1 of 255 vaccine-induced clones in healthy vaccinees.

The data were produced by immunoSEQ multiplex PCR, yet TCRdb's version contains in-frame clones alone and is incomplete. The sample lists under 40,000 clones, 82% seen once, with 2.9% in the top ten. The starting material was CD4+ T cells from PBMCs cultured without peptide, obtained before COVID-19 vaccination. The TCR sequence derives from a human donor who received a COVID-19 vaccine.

The CDR3: CASIGAAGDTSYYGYTF. CDR3 coding DNA: TGTGCCAGTATCGGCGCGGCAGGGGACACCAGTTACTATGGCTACACCTTC. The chain combines TRBV19 with TRBJ1-2; possibly TRBD1 for D (6 bases). This CDR3 has 17 amino acids. Germline lookup yields CDR1 LNHDA and CDR2 SQIVND (reference sequence). Trimming shortened V by 7 bases and J by 3 bases, and 24 bases separated the two germline ends.